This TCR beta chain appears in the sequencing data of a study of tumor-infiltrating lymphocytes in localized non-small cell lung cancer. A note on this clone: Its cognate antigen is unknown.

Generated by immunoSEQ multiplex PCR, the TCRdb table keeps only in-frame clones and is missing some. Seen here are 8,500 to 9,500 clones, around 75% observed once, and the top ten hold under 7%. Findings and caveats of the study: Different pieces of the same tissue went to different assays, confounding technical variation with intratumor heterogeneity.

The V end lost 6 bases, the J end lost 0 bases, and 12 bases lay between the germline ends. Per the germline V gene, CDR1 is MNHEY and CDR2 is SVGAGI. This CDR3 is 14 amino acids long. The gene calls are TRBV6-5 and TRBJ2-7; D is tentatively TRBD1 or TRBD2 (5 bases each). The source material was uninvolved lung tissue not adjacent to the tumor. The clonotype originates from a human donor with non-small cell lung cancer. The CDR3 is CASSLRGASYEQYF. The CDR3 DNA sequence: TGTGCCAGCAGCCTTAGAGGGGCCTCCTACGAGCAGTACTTC.